Shown below are 25 T cell receptor beta chains from a single sample sequenced in a study of shared clonotypes between healthy human individuals. The assay was immunoSEQ multiplex PCR, and TCRdb's table has in-frame clones only and misses some. The table lists under 600,000 clones, approximately 95% of them singletons. Sequenced input: naive CD4+ T cells sorted from blood. Indicated subset: CD45RA+ positively selected. These receptors were collected from a woman younger than 45 in good health.

This clone was observed a single time. This chain links TRBV18 with TRBJ2-5, with 8 bases identical to TRBD2. The CDR3 spans 17 residues. The germline gives CDR1 KGHSH, CDR2 LQKENI. The ends lost 0 bases at V and 0 bases at J; junction bases unmatched: 6. The CDR3 loop is CASSPPGLAGYQETQYF. CDR3 in DNA: TGTGCCAGCTCACCACCGGGGTTAGCGGGATACCAAGAGACCCAGTACTTC.

The chain joins TRBV18 to TRBJ2-7, with D perhaps matching TRBD2 (5 bases). CDR1 KGHSH and CDR2 LQKENI come from the germline V gene. Trimming removed 1 base from V and 5 bases from J, with 9 bases in between. This CDR3 region has 13 residues. The CDR3 loop reads CASSPLEAHEQYF. For the CDR3, the DNA is TGTGCCAGCTCACCACTGGAGGCCCACGAGCAGTACTTC.

The rearrangement links TRBV29-1 to TRBJ1-2; D may be TRBD1 (5 bases). The CDR3 spans 15 residues. From germline, CDR1 is SQVTM and CDR2 ANQGSEA. The ends were cut back, 2 bases at V and 4 bases at J, with 17 bases in the middle. In DNA form, the CDR3 reads TGCAGCGTTGAAAGAATCTACAGGACCGGCTATGGCTACACCTTC. The encoded protein is CSVERIYRTGYGYTF. Full variable domain (remainder filled in from reference TRBV29-1 and TRBJ1-2): SAVISQKPSRDICQRGTSLTIQCQVDSQVTMMFWYRQQPGQSLTLIATANQGSEATYESGFVIDKFPISRPNLTFSTLTVSNMSPEDSSIYLCSVERIYRTGYGYTFGSGTRLTVV.

The rearrangement links TRBV5-4 to TRBJ2-2; possible D gene TRBD2, 5 bases. The CDR3 has 13 residues. In germline, CDR1 is SGHNT, CDR2 YYREEE (reference sequence). Trimming removed 10 bases from V and 5 bases from J, with 15 bases in between. This CDR3 is CAARVPGTGELFF. The CDR3 nucleotides read TGTGCCGCTCGAGTCCCGGGGACCGGGGAGCTGTTTTTT.

This sequence joins TRBV6-1 and TRBJ2-2; D unresolved. This CDR3 is built from 14 residues. Germline lookup yields CDR1 MNHNS and CDR2 SASEGT. Trimming took 7 bases from V and 6 from J, leaving 15 bases between them. CDR3 DNA: TGTGCCAGCATTGTACAACCCCTCGCCGGGGAGCTGTTTTTT. This encodes CASIVQPLAGELFF.

The chain is built from TRBV7-9 and TRBJ2-1, with D unclear. Germline V gene data show CDR1 as SEHNR and CDR2 as FQNEAQ (reference sequence). The CDR3 runs 12 residues. The V and J ends lost 5 bases and 7 bases respectively, with 9 bases between them. CDR3 nucleotide sequence: TGTGCCAGCAGCGCATTGCAGAATGAGCAGTTCTTC. This gives the protein CASSALQNEQFF.

This chain connects TRBV6-5 to TRBJ2-3; D not certain. This CDR3 is built from 13 residues. V dropped 6 bases and J dropped 1 base, with 8 bases sitting between them. The V gene's germline CDR1 is MNHEY and CDR2 SVGAGI. The DNA of the CDR3 is TGTGCCAGCAGGACTGACGGCACAGATACGCAGTATTTT. Its protein is CASRTDGTDTQYF.

The rearrangement joins TRBV11-2 to TRBJ2-3; D might be TRBD1 or TRBD2, each matching 5 bases. The germline V and J ends were trimmed by 4 bases and 0 bases, with 14 bases remaining between them. This CDR3 has 16 residues. CDR1 and CDR2 (germline): SGHAT, FQNNGV. The CDR3 nucleotides are TGTGCCAGCAGCTCGGGGCCTTCTAGGAGCACAGATACGCAGTATTTT. Its protein is CASSSGPSRSTDTQYF.

This clone was seen just once. The V and J genes are TRBV6-5 and TRBJ2-6; 7 nucleotides line up with TRBD1. Germline trimming cut 6 bases from V and 4 bases from J; bases unmatched to any gene: 6. This CDR3 has 15 residues. Germline-derived CDR1 and CDR2 are MNHEY and SVGAGI. CDR3: CASSATGVGANVLTF. For the CDR3, the DNA is TGTGCCAGCAGCGCCACAGGGGTCGGGGCCAACGTCCTGACTTTC.

The chain joins TRBV19 to TRBJ2-3, with no clear D. The V and J ends lost 6 bases and 0 bases respectively, with 13 bases between them. CDR1 is LNHDA and CDR2 is SQIVND in the germline V gene (reference sequence). The CDR3 is 15 residues long. CDR3 sequence (DNA): TGTGCCAGTAGAACCCCCGACGGTAGCACAGATACGCAGTATTTT. Translated, it gives CASRTPDGSTDTQYF.

This chain uses TRBV28 with TRBJ2-5, with 7 bases that match TRBD1. V was pared by 0 bases and J by 1 base, with 5 bases of the junction left unmatched. The CDR3 runs to 16 residues. Germline CDR1 is MDHEN and CDR2 is SYDVKM. The CDR3, as DNA: TGTGCCAGCAGTTTATGGGGAGACAGGGCCCAAGAGACCCAGTACTTC. Amino acids: CASSLWGDRAQETQYF.

The chain employs TRBV9 and TRBJ1-1; no firm D call. V was shortened by 2 bases and J by 2 bases, with 10 bases between the two germline ends. Germline values: CDR1 SGDLS, CDR2 YYNGEE. CDR3 length equals 14 residues. As DNA, the CDR3 is TGTGCCAGCAGCGTTTTACCTGAAAACACTGAAGCTTTCTTT. Residues: CASSVLPENTEAFF. The complete variable domain, with remaining parts taken from reference TRBV9 and TRBJ1-1, reads DSGVTQTPKHLITATGQRVTLRCSPRSGDLSVYWYQQSLDQGLQFLIQYYNGEERAKGNILERFSAQQFPDLHSELNLSSLELGDSALYFCASSVLPENTEAFFGQGTRLTVV.

V usage is TRBV2 and J usage is TRBJ1-5; 8 bases are a match to TRBD1. The CDR3 consists of 16 residues. The germline V gene has CDR1 SNHLY and CDR2 FYNNEI. V was clipped by 3 bases and J by 1 base; unmatched bases: 5. The CDR3 sequence is CASSDQGARSNQPQHF. The CDR3 nucleotides read TGTGCCAGCAGTGACCAGGGGGCAAGGAGCAATCAGCCCCAGCATTTT.

The DNA of the CDR3 is TGTGCCAGCAGCTTCCGGGGAAGTGGTGAGCAGTTCTTC. It translates to CASSFRGSGEQFF. This rearrangement joins TRBV7-2 to TRBJ2-1; a possible D gene is TRBD2 (5 bases). CDR3 length: 13 residues. CDR1 is SGHTA, CDR2 FQGNSA, per germline. V lost 3 bases and J 9 bases, leaving 12 bases between the germline ends.

With regard to this clone: Other DNA sequences within the sample encode an identical CDR3. The chain is built from TRBV5-1 and TRBJ1-5; D ambiguous. Trimming removed 0 bases from V and 0 bases from J, with 4 bases in between. The CDR3 length is 14 residues. CDR1 is SGHRS, CDR2 YFSETQ, per germline. The CDR3 region has the DNA TGCGCCAGCAGCTTGGAGGGTAGCAATCAGCCCCAGCATTTT. Translating gives CASSLEGSNQPQHF.

This clone has only one observation. CDR3 DNA sequence: TGCGCCAGCGCGAGGGGGGAGCGTGAAAAACTGTTTTTT. Amino acids: CASARGEREKLFF. The chain is built from TRBV4-1 and TRBJ1-4; perhaps TRBD1 as D (6 bases). This CDR3 region has 13 residues. Germline V gives CDR1 MGHRA, CDR2 YSYEKL. V was trimmed by 8 bases and J by 7 bases, leaving 14 bases between them.

This rearrangement joins TRBV19 to TRBJ1-4, with D perhaps TRBD1 (5 bases). The length of the CDR3 is 15 residues. V was shortened by 4 bases and J by 6 bases, with 15 bases between the two germline ends. The V gene's germline CDR1 is LNHDA and CDR2 SQIVND (reference sequence). CDR3 DNA sequence: TGTGCCAGTAGTAGAGCGCCGGGACCTGATGAAAAACTGTTTTTT. This sequence encodes CASSRAPGPDEKLFF.

This clone was picked up a small number of times. The chain uses TRBV28 and TRBJ1-2, with D uncertain. Germline lookup yields CDR1 MDHEN and CDR2 SYDVKM. Trimming shortened V by 3 bases and J by 10 bases, and 18 bases separated the two germline ends. The CDR3 sequence is 14 residues long. The CDR3, as DNA: TGTGCCAGCAGTTTCCCAGGCCACGGAGTTGACTACACCTTC. It translates to CASSFPGHGVDYTF.

The chain is built from TRBV4-1 and TRBJ1-1; 7 nucleotides line up with TRBD1. CDR3 length: 15 residues. The V gene's germline CDR1 is MGHRA and CDR2 YSYEKL. The J segment lost 1 base and the V segment lost 3 bases, leaving 5 bases of the junction unmatched. The DNA of the CDR3 is TGCGCCAGCAGCCATGCTGACAGGGCGAACACTGAAGCTTTCTTT. Residues: CASSHADRANTEAFF.

This clone was detected once. The chain employs TRBV10-2 and TRBJ2-7, with 8 nucleotides matching TRBD2. J lost 2 bases, V lost 4 bases, and 7 bases had no gene match. Germline CDR1 is WSHSY and CDR2 is SAAADI. The CDR3 runs to 15 residues. The CDR3, as DNA: TGCGCCAGCAGTGGGGATAGCGGGGTCACCTACGAGCAGTACTTC. Protein product: CASSGDSGVTYEQYF.

CDR3 coding DNA: TGTGCCAGCACCCGACTAGCGGGAGGAAGAGAGCAGTTCTTC. Amino acid sequence: CASTRLAGGREQFF. The rearrangement uses TRBV28 and TRBJ2-1; 13 nucleotides agree with TRBD2. The germline gives CDR1 MDHEN, CDR2 SYDVKM. After removal of 7 bases from V and 10 bases from J, the junction contained 7 bases not matched to a gene. The CDR3 loop spans 14 amino acids.

The chain uses TRBV5-4 and TRBJ1-2, with a tentative D call TRBD1 (5 bases). Germline V gene data show CDR1 as SGHNT and CDR2 as YYREEE (reference sequence). The CDR3 totals 14 residues. V was shortened by 5 bases and J by 4 bases, with 15 bases between the two germline ends. The CDR3 coding sequence is TGTGCCAGCAGATTCGACAGCAGCTCCTATGGCTACACCTTC. Amino acids: CASRFDSSSYGYTF.

The rearrangement uses TRBV28 and TRBJ2-1; the D call may be TRBD1 or TRBD2 (6 bases each). V dropped 5 bases and J dropped 4 bases, with 15 bases sitting between them. The germline V gene has CDR1 MDHEN and CDR2 SYDVKM. The CDR3 runs to 15 residues. This CDR3 is CASSGYGGTYNEQFF. The CDR3 DNA reads as TGTGCCAGCAGTGGGTACGGGGGCACGTACAATGAGCAGTTCTTC.

The genes are TRBV28 and TRBJ2-7, with a weak D call TRBD2 (7 bases). Per germline, CDR1 MDHEN and CDR2 SYDVKM. This CDR3 is 17 amino acids long. V shed 6 bases and J shed 2 bases, with 23 bases lying between them. The CDR3 DNA reads TGTGCCAGCAGGGCCGCGGGGGCGGCTAGTAGAGCCTACGAGCAGTACTTC. It translates to CASRAAGAASRAYEQYF.

V gene TRBV5-1 combines with J gene TRBJ2-1; 9 nucleotides align to TRBD2. Per germline, CDR1 SGHRS and CDR2 YFSETQ. J was trimmed by 0 bases and V by 2 bases; bases with no gene match: 6. This CDR3 region has 17 residues. The CDR3 region has the DNA TGCGCCAGCAGCTTAACTAGCGGGCGGAGCTCCTACAATGAGCAGTTCTTC. This encodes CASSLTSGRSSYNEQFF.